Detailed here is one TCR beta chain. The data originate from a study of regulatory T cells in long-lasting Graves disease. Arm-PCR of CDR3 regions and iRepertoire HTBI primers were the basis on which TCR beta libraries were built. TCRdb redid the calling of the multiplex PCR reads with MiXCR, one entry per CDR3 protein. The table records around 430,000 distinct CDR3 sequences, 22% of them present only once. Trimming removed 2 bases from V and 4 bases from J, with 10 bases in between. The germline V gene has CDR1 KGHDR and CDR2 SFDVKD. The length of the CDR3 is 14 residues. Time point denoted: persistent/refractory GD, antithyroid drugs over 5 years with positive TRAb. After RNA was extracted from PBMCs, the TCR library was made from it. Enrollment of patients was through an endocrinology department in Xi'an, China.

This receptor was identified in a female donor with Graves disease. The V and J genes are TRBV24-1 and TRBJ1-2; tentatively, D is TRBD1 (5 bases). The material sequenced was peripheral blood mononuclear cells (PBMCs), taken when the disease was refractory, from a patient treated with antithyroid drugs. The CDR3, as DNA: TGTGCCACCAGTGATTCCCGGGACGGCTATGGCTACACCTTC. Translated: CATSDSRDGYGYTF.